This entry lists 32 T cell receptor beta chains sequenced from one sample in a study of cytomegalovirus exposure and HLA in healthy donors. PCR employed 60 Vbeta and 13 Jbeta primers. The method was immunoSEQ multiplex PCR; TCRdb's version includes in-frame clones alone and lacks a portion of them. This table has over 150,000 clones, approximately 75% appearing once. The sequencing input was PBMCs. The receptors come from a man between 45 and 60 years old in good health and CMV-seropositive.

The chain couples TRBV7-2 to TRBJ2-5; TRBD2 aligns across 7 bases. This CDR3 has 15 residues. V was pared by 4 bases and J by 0 bases, with 5 bases of the junction left unmatched. Germline V CDR1 and CDR2: SGHTA, FQGNSA. The chain's CDR3 is CASSSGTTYQETQYF. The CDR3 region has the DNA TGTGCCAGCAGCTCCGGGACTACGTACCAAGAGACCCAGTACTTC.

V gene TRBV7-8 combines with J gene TRBJ2-3; D is possibly TRBD2 (5 bases). V lost 5 bases and J lost 4, with 13 bases in between. From germline, CDR1 is SGHVS and CDR2 FQNEAQ. The CDR3 totals 14 residues. The chain's CDR3 is CASSIHLGADTQYF. The CDR3 DNA follows: TGTGCCAGCAGCATCCACCTCGGGGCAGATACGCAGTATTTT.

This clone has more than one count but fewer than ten. The V and J genes are TRBV5-4 and TRBJ2-5; perhaps TRBD1 as D (6 bases). V was pared by 7 bases and J by 5 bases, with 9 bases between. Germline V lookup: CDR1 SGHNT, CDR2 YYREEE (reference sequence). The CDR3 contains 11 residues. The CDR3 is CASHRDETQYF. In nucleotides, the CDR3 is TGTGCCAGCCACAGGGACGAGACCCAGTACTTC. Variable domain in full (rest from reference TRBV5-4 and TRBJ2-5): ETGVTQSPTHLIKTRGQQVTLRCSSQSGHNTVSWYQQALGQGPQFIFQYYREEENGRGNFPPRFSGLQFPNYSSELNVNALELDDSALYLCASHRDETQYFGPGTRLLVL.

Only a few counts were recorded for this clone. The genes are TRBV7-2 and TRBJ1-2; 10 bases are shared with TRBD1. The CDR3 loop spans 18 amino acids. With V trimmed by 3 bases and J by 2 bases, 12 bases remained unmatched. Germline V gives CDR1 SGHTA, CDR2 FQGNSA. The DNA of the CDR3 is TGTGCCAGCAGCTTCTCTCCACCAGGGACAGGGGCCAACTATGGCTACACCTTC. It specifies CASSFSPPGTGANYGYTF.

The chain links TRBV6-6 to TRBJ2-7; tentative D call: TRBD2 (5 bases). Germline values: CDR1 MNHNY, CDR2 SVGAGI (reference sequence). This CDR3 region has 12 residues. Trimming shortened V by 6 bases and J by 5 bases, and 11 bases separated the two germline ends. CDR3 sequence reads: CASRRGNNEQYF. The CDR3, as DNA: TGTGCCAGCAGGAGAGGGAACAACGAGCAGTACTTC.

The V call is TRBV5-5, the J call TRBJ1-4; TRBD1 matches at 8 bases. CDR3 length: 15 residues. Germline V CDR1 and CDR2: SGHKS, YYEKEE (reference sequence). With V trimmed by 5 bases and J by 7 bases, 10 bases remained unmatched. DNA for the CDR3: TGTGCCAGCAGGCAGGGGGCAGGGCTGAGTGAAAAACTGTTTTTT. It encodes CASRQGAGLSEKLFF. Supplemented by reference TRBV5-5 and TRBJ1-4, the full variable domain reads DAGVTQSPTHLIKTRGQQVTLRCSPISGHKSVSWYQQVLGQGPQFIFQYYEKEERGRGNFPDRFSARQFPNYSSELNVNALLLGDSALYLCASRQGAGLSEKLFFGSGTQLSVL.

The chain combines TRBV11-3 with TRBJ2-5, with 11 nucleotides matching TRBD2. The J call may not be correct, given that the DNA end is closer to TRBJ2-7. This CDR3 is built from 16 residues. CDR1 is SGHNT and CDR2 is YENEEA in the germline V gene. CDR3 protein: CASSFLAGGQLREQYF. The CDR3 DNA reads TGTGCCAGCAGCTTTTTAGCGGGGGGGCAGTTGCGCGAGCAGTACTTC.

This clone was counted only a few times. The chain combines TRBV19 with TRBJ1-5, with TRBD1 matching over 7 bases. CDR1 is LNHDA and CDR2 is SQIVND in the germline V gene (reference sequence). The CDR3 is 12 residues long. Unmatched junction bases numbered 2, after V lost 5 bases and J lost 7 bases. This CDR3 is CASSDRVQPQHF. The CDR3 bases are TGTGCCAGTAGTGACAGGGTCCAGCCCCAGCATTTT. Full variable domain (missing parts from reference TRBV19 and TRBJ1-5): DGGITQSPKYLFRKEGQNVTLSCEQNLNHDAMYWYRQDPGQGLRLIYYSQIVNDFQKGDIAEGYSVSREKKESFPLTVTSAQKNPTAFYLCASSDRVQPQHFGDGTRLSIL.

This clone was seen a few times. This CDR3 is CASSLSYQETQYF. The CDR3 bases are TGTGCCAGCAGTTTAAGCTACCAAGAGACCCAGTACTTC. This chain connects TRBV28 to TRBJ2-5; D unresolved. This CDR3 spans 13 amino acids. V lost 2 bases and J 0 bases, leaving 4 bases between the germline ends. Germline V lookup: CDR1 MDHEN, CDR2 SYDVKM.

CDR3 sequence (DNA): TGTGCCAGCAGCTTACGCGGATTTGGGACTAATGAAAAACTGTTTTTT. Its protein is CASSLRGFGTNEKLFF. The V and J genes are TRBV5-8 and TRBJ1-4; D gene uncertain. The length of the CDR3 is 16 residues. The germline V gene has CDR1 SGHTS and CDR2 YDEGEE. The V end lost 2 bases, the J end lost 2 bases, and 13 bases lay between the germline ends.

The V gene is TRBV2, the J gene TRBJ1-1, with 8 bases aligning to TRBD1. V was clipped by 7 bases and J by 3 bases; unmatched bases: 7. Per the germline V gene, CDR1 is SNHLY and CDR2 is FYNNEI. The CDR3 totals 14 residues. CDR3 protein: CASNPTGGDTEAFF. CDR3 bases: TGTGCCAGCAATCCTACAGGGGGGGACACTGAAGCTTTCTTT. The full variable domain, rest sourced from reference TRBV2 and TRBJ1-1, is EPEVTQTPSHQVTQMGQEVILRCVPISNHLYFYWYRQILGQKVEFLVSFYNNEISEKSEIFDDQFSVERPDGSNFTLKIRSTKLEDSAMYFCASNPTGGDTEAFFGQGTRLTVV.

J is TRBJ2-2 and V is TRBV4-3; D possibly corresponds to TRBD2 (6 bases). The CDR3 has 15 residues. Looked up from germline, CDR1 is LGHNA and CDR2 is YSLEER. The V end was cut by 3 bases, the J end by 5 bases, with 13 bases between. The CDR3 DNA reads as TGCGCCAGCAGCCAGGGGGGTCTGATTACCGGGGAGCTGTTTTTT. As protein: CASSQGGLITGELFF.

CDR3 nucleotide sequence: TGTGCCAGCAGCTTCCGACAGGGGCATGGCTACACCTTC. Translation gives CASSFRQGHGYTF. This sequence joins TRBV11-3 and TRBJ1-2; 8 nucleotides agree with TRBD1. V trimming: 3 bases; J trimming: 6 bases; junction bases outside the gene matches: 3. Germline CDR1 SGHNT, CDR2 YENEEA. CDR3 length: 13 residues.

The chain carries TRBV12-5 and TRBJ2-7; tentative D call: TRBD2 (6 bases). V was cut by 5 bases and J by 2 bases, with 10 bases left in between. CDR1 is LGHNT and CDR2 is FRNRAP in the germline V gene. This CDR3 region has 13 residues. CDR3 amino acids: CASGRGSPYEQYF. The CDR3 coding sequence is TGTGCTAGTGGTCGGGGGAGCCCCTACGAGCAGTACTTC.

This clone appeared a few times. The CDR3 sequence: CASRQGARGNTIYF. As DNA, the CDR3 is TGTGCCAGCAGACAGGGGGCGCGGGGAAACACCATATATTTT. V and J are TRBV18 and TRBJ1-3; TRBD1 matches at 10 bases. Losses at the gene ends were 8 bases for V and 4 bases for J; bases not matched to a gene: 5. The germline CDR1 and CDR2 sequences are KGHSH and LQKENI. The length of the CDR3 is 14 residues.

The chain joins TRBV9 to TRBJ1-2; D is possibly TRBD1 (6 bases). V was trimmed by 3 bases and J by 5 bases, leaving 8 bases between them. CDR1 SGDLS and CDR2 YYNGEE come from the germline V gene. This CDR3 is built from 12 residues. CDR3 sequence reads: CASSDRAYGYTF. The CDR3 DNA is TGTGCCAGCAGCGACAGGGCATATGGCTACACCTTC.

Comments on this clone: Other DNA sequences from this sample encode an identical CDR3 as well. The chain combines TRBV5-1 with TRBJ2-1; TRBD1 aligns across 9 bases. The CDR3 runs 15 residues. Germline V lookup: CDR1 SGHRS, CDR2 YFSETQ. J gave up 3 bases and V 4 bases, and 5 bases lay outside the gene matches. The CDR3 here is CASSLTGGSYNEQFF. In DNA, the CDR3 is TGCGCCAGCAGCCTAACAGGGGGCAGCTACAATGAGCAGTTCTTC.

J is TRBJ2-7 and V is TRBV4-1; D remains unclear. With 1 base removed from V and 2 bases from J, the gap between germline ends came to 9 bases. Germline loops: CDR1 MGHRA, CDR2 YSYEKL. The CDR3 loop spans 14 amino acids. The CDR3 coding sequence is TGCGCCAGCAGCCAAGTCGCCCGGGCCTACGAGCAGTACTTC. Its translation: CASSQVARAYEQYF.

The chain is built from TRBV10-2 and TRBJ2-3; a weak D match, TRBD2 (5 bases). The length of the CDR3 is 11 residues. The V gene's germline CDR1 is WSHSY and CDR2 SAAADI. V was trimmed by 7 bases and J by 6 bases, leaving 8 bases between them. CDR3 amino acids: CASIGVDTQYF. Here the CDR3 DNA reads TGCGCCAGCATCGGGGTGGATACGCAGTATTTT.

This clone was detected a few times. The chain recombines TRBV5-5 with TRBJ2-2, with TRBD1 identical over 11 bases. After removal of 0 bases from V and 6 bases from J, the junction contained 4 bases not matched to a gene. The CDR3 contains 16 residues. Looked up from germline, CDR1 is SGHKS and CDR2 is YYEKEE (reference sequence). CDR3 coding DNA: TGTGCCAGCAGCTTGGGGTCGGGACAGGGGGCCGGGGAGCTGTTTTTT. It yields the protein CASSLGSGQGAGELFF.

V is TRBV7-3 and J is TRBJ2-1; D not resolved. Germline CDR1 is SGHTA and CDR2 is FQGTGA. The CDR3 is made up of 10 amino acids. The V gene lost 5 bases and the J gene lost 10 bases, with 6 bases spanning the gap. CDR3 sequence: CASSPFEQFF. The CDR3 nucleotides are TGTGCCAGCAGCCCGTTCGAGCAGTTCTTC.

J is TRBJ2-1 and V is TRBV11-3, with D hard to call. The CDR3 has 12 amino acids. Germline V gene data show CDR1 as SGHNT and CDR2 as YENEEA. With 3 bases removed from V and 6 bases from J, the gap between germline ends came to 6 bases. CDR3 in DNA: TGTGCCAGCAGCTTCCTAGGCAATGAGCAGTTCTTC. Amino acids: CASSFLGNEQFF. Full variable domain (remainder filled in from reference TRBV11-3 and TRBJ2-1): EAGVVQSPRYKIIEKKQPVAFWCNPISGHNTLYWYLQNLGQGPELLIRYENEEAVDDSQLPKDRFSAERLKGVDSTLKIQPAELGDSAVYLCASSFLGNEQFFGPGTRLTVL.

The chain employs TRBV16 and TRBJ1-5; the D gene is possibly TRBD1 (6 bases). Germline V gene sequence: CDR1 KGHSY, CDR2 FQNENV. The CDR3 runs to 14 residues. Trimming stripped 6 bases from V and 1 base from J, with 10 bases between. In nucleotides, the CDR3 is TGTGCCAGCAGGCTGAGGGGGAGCAATCAGCCCCAGCATTTT. Translation: CASRLRGSNQPQHF.

The chain couples TRBV7-2 to TRBJ1-5; TRBD1 might be the D (5 bases). V shed 5 bases and J shed 0 bases, with 8 bases lying between them. The CDR3 spans 14 residues. CDR1 and CDR2 from the germline V gene are SGHTA and FQGNSA. The CDR3 reads CASSTGGSNQPQHF. In DNA form, the CDR3 reads TGTGCCAGCAGCACGGGGGGTAGCAATCAGCCCCAGCATTTT.

The CDR3 DNA is TGCGCCAGCAGCGTGACAGGGCGGGGTAGCCCTGAAGCTTTCTTT. Protein sequence: CASSVTGRGSPEAFF. This chain uses TRBV5-1 with TRBJ1-1; 7 bases fit TRBD1. Germline V gives CDR1 SGHRS, CDR2 YFSETQ. J was trimmed by 6 bases and V by 4 bases; bases with no gene match: 12. The CDR3 is 15 amino acids.

This clone was detected only a few times. The rearrangement joins TRBV5-5 to TRBJ2-5; 7 nucleotides agree with TRBD2. The CDR3 length is 16 residues. Germline lookup yields CDR1 SGHKS and CDR2 YYEKEE (reference sequence). With 4 bases clipped from V and 4 bases from J, the junction kept 13 bases outside the gene matches. CDR3 DNA sequence: TGTGCCAGCAGCCGACTTGGGACTAAGTTCCCAGAGACCCAGTACTTC. Amino acid sequence: CASSRLGTKFPETQYF.

The chain joins TRBV10-1 to TRBJ1-2, with no clear D. Trimming removed 7 bases at V and 8 bases at J, with 17 bases between. Germline-derived CDR1 and CDR2 are WNHNN and SYGVQD (reference sequence). This CDR3 region has 13 residues. The CDR3 reads CASMVFQARGYTF. The CDR3 DNA is TGCGCCAGCATGGTATTTCAAGCGAGAGGCTACACCTTC.

This clone came up a few times. The chain couples TRBV25-1 to TRBJ2-1, with D maybe TRBD2 (5 bases). Germline V gene lookup returns CDR1 MGHDK and CDR2 SYGVNS. CDR3 length equals 12 residues. Trimming took off 7 bases at V and 8 bases at J, with 12 bases between the two ends. CDR3 DNA sequence: TGTGCCAGCACTCGATCCGGGGATGAGCAGTTCTTC. Translating it yields CASTRSGDEQFF.

The chain carries TRBV29-1 and TRBJ1-2, with 9 bases matching TRBD1. J lost 6 bases, V lost 6 bases, and 5 bases had no gene match. From germline, CDR1 is SQVTM and CDR2 ANQGSEA. This CDR3 region has 12 residues. The CDR3 reads CSVAQGADGYTF. The CDR3 coding sequence is TGCAGCGTGGCACAGGGGGCCGATGGCTACACCTTC.

This sequence joins TRBV6-5 and TRBJ2-7; D is perhaps TRBD1 (5 bases). V dropped 6 bases and J dropped 4 bases, with 7 bases sitting between them. This CDR3 spans 11 amino acids. The germline CDR1 and CDR2 sequences are MNHEY and SVGAGI. CDR3 sequence reads: CASRTEYEQYF. The CDR3 nucleotides read TGTGCCAGCAGGACAGAGTACGAGCAGTACTTC.

V usage is TRBV7-2 and J usage is TRBJ2-7; TRBD2 matches 15 bases. Germline CDR1 is SGHTA and CDR2 is FQGNSA. The ends lost 6 bases at V and 2 bases at J; junction bases unmatched: 8. This CDR3 contains 17 residues. CDR3 nucleotides: TGTGCCAGCAGTCCAACCCGGACTAGCGGGGGGGCCTACGAGCAGTACTTC. Its protein is CASSPTRTSGGAYEQYF.

For the CDR3, the DNA is TGCGCCAGCAGCTTGGACGCGAGACAGGGCACTGAAGCTTTCTTT. Translation: CASSLDARQGTEAFF. The chain joins TRBV5-1 to TRBJ1-1; 7 bases line up with TRBD1. Germline CDR1 SGHRS, CDR2 YFSETQ. The CDR3 loop spans 15 amino acids. The junction had 6 bases not matched to a gene; V was cut back by 0 bases and J by 4 bases.